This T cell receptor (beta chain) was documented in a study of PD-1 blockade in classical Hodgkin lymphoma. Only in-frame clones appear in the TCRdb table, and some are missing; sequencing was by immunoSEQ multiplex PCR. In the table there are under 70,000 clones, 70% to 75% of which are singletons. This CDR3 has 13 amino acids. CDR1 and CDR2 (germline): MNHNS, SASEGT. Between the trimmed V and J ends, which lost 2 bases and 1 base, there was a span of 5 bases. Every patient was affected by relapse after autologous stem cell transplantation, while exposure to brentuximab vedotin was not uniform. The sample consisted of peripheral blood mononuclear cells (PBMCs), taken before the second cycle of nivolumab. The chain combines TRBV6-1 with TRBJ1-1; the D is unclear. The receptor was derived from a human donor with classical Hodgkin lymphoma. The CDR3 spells CASSESGNTEAFF. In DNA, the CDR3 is TGTGCCAGCAGTGAATCAGGGAACACTGAAGCTTTCTTT.